Included here is one T cell receptor beta chain sequence, with context. In its sample, this clonotype comes out as medium-sized (0.01 to 0.1%). Its specific antigen is unknown. Qualities for individual bases were not recorded, and no much larger clone is one base off. Inclusive of the bounding cysteine and phenylalanine, the CDR3 is 14 residues long. The read is trimmed to its CDR3 DNA, 42 bases read in frame from base 1. Trimming costs V 7 bases and J 3 bases, and their ends lie 13 bases apart. As encoded in the germline V gene (reference sequence), CDR1 is SEHNR while CDR2 is FQNEAQ. Libraries of naive CD8 T cells were built from approximately 20,000 to 1,000,000 sorted cells, with 10%, 30% or 50% of the purified RNA used. On a BD FACSAria II, naive CD8 T cells were FACS-sorted as CD8+CD4-CCR7+CD45RA+ and collected into RLT Plus buffer. Ten to eleven TCR copies' worth of Jurkat RNA were spiked into about 19,000-1,100,000 naive CD8 T cell samples to test detection sensitivity. CD8 T cells were enriched using RosetteSep CD8+ T Cell Enrichment Cocktail and Ficoll-Paque, and the enriched cells then underwent ACK red cell lysis.

The method behind the library was PCR. TCRdb records Illumina HiSeq 4000 as the sequencer. Bulk TCR libraries were generated as previously described, with the TCR primers listed in Table S5 used. Purification of total RNA was performed with the Qiagen AllPrep DNA/RNA kit. Before analysis, reads from multiple sequencing runs of the same library were pooled. Processing in the source paper ran as follows. Reads were retained only if an exact TCR constant sequence was present, and the retained reads were trimmed to 150 nt and grouped according to their 12-nt molecular barcodes. Reads inside each barcode group were sub-clustered using a 15% Levenshtein threshold, and a quality-weighted consensus sequence was constructed for each RNA molecule. Non-functional sequences were excluded, and lower-count sequences lying one edit away from another sequence were also excluded. On the basis of fitting two negative binomial distributions, barcode sub-clusters with fewer than 20% of the maximum read count were discarded. The public reads were quality trimmed at Q25 with fastp and then assembled into clones with MiXCR by TCRdb, keeping productive beta chains. Every entry covers one CDR3 protein and lists the most common genes and DNA from its rows. The V and J calls follow TCRdb's processing rather than the paper's. This sample is represented by 9,500 to 10,000 distinct CDR3 sequences; 15% to 20% of them were singletons. The leading ten clones occupy under 1.5% of the sample.

This specimen comes from a study of molecular identifiers for immune sequencing clone quantification (dated by TCRdb to the late 2010s). Regarding the study in general: In a replicate experiment, RNA from roughly 18,000 or 92,000 naive CD8 T cells was split into five aliquots, four of which were sequenced. This methods study benchmarked molecular-identifier clustering-based TCR repertoire sequencing (MIDCIRS) and TCR RNA copy counting, using CD8 T cells to do so. Paper-wide results and their limitations: Spiked-in Jurkat TCR RNA equal to a single cell's worth was reported to be detectable even within 1,100,000 naive CD8 T cells. In CMV-specific effector cells, over 97% of molecules were held by clones above 20 RNA copies, whereas under 1% of molecules were held by such clones in naive cells. When barcode sub-clustering was not used, chimeric consensus sequences inflated TCR diversity, with chimeras reaching as high as 47%. Identical TCR molecules sharing a barcode could cause highly expanded clone sizes to be underestimated. About three recovered TCR RNA copies per cell were obtained by modeling, versus around 9.8 by digital PCR, implying a capture efficiency of 25% to 30%. Naive libraries contained spiked-in Jurkat TCR RNA (roughly 10 copies' worth), which is not part of the donor repertoire.

This TCR derives from a human donor in good health. Some libraries in this study had Jurkat cell RNA spiked in. The rearranged segments are TRBV7-9 and TRBJ1-5, and possibly TRBD1, on 6 matching bases. The sequenced sample consisted of naive CD8+ T cells from blood, with Jurkat cell RNA spiked in. According to the study, the label for this sample's cell subset or site signals: FACS-sorted CD8+CD4-CCR7+CD45RA+ naive T cells. In nucleotides, the sequence is TGTGCCAGCACCGGTGACAGGCCCAATCAGCCCCAGCATTTT. Its protein is CASTGDRPNQPQHF.